One sample yielded the 18 T cell receptor beta chains listed below, sequenced in a study of shared clonotypes between healthy human individuals. Some clones are missing from TCRdb's copy, which holds only in-frame ones; the method was immunoSEQ multiplex PCR. Of 550,000 to 650,000 clones in the sample, 96% are singletons; the top ten hold more than 0.085%. CD8 cells regarded as naive lacked CD45RO, were positively chosen for CCR7, and omitted terminally differentiated effector memory CD45RA+ cells. The source material was naive CD8+ T cells sorted from blood. The receptors originated from a woman between 25 and 40 years old in good health.

The chain recombines TRBV7-8 with TRBJ1-1; D gene unclear. V shed 1 base and J shed 5 bases, with 8 bases lying between them. Per the germline V gene, CDR1 is SGHVS and CDR2 is FQNEAQ. This CDR3 has 13 amino acids. Here the CDR3 reads CASSLESATEAFF. As DNA, the CDR3 is TGTGCCAGCAGCTTAGAGTCAGCAACTGAAGCTTTCTTT.

The chain joins TRBV27 to TRBJ2-5; D unresolved. The J call may be incorrect, as the DNA end agrees better with TRBJ2-7. Germline values: CDR1 MNHEY, CDR2 SMNVEV (reference sequence). This CDR3 has 14 residues. CDR3 nucleotide sequence: TGTGCCAGCAGTTTTGATGGGCGCCCAAACGAGCAGTACTTC. It yields the protein CASSFDGRPNEQYF.

The chain combines TRBV28 with TRBJ1-2; a weak D match, TRBD1 (6 bases). This CDR3 has 15 amino acids. V lost 3 bases, J lost 7 bases, and 18 bases lay in between. From germline, CDR1 is MDHEN and CDR2 SYDVKM. CDR3 loop: CASSFDSVGGPGYTF. CDR3 nucleotide sequence: TGTGCCAGCAGTTTCGATTCGGTAGGGGGTCCTGGCTACACCTTC.

This chain links TRBV6-6 with TRBJ1-5; 7 positions agree with TRBD1. Germline values: CDR1 MNHNY, CDR2 SVGAGI (reference sequence). The CDR3 is made up of 14 amino acids. After removal of 5 bases from V and 2 bases from J, the junction contained 3 bases not matched to a gene. The DNA for the CDR3 is TGTGCCAGCAGTCTAGGACAGGGCAATCAGCCCCAGCATTTT. Translation: CASSLGQGNQPQHF.

CDR3 sequence (DNA): TGTGCCAGCAGCTGGGGACCCTCAGATACGCAGTATTTT. Its translation is CASSWGPSDTQYF. This sequence joins TRBV11-2 and TRBJ2-3; D is tentatively TRBD1 or TRBD2 (5 bases each). The V end lost 4 bases, the J end lost 4 bases, and 9 bases lay between the germline ends. This CDR3 comprises 13 residues. The V gene's germline CDR1 is SGHAT and CDR2 FQNNGV.

The rearrangement uses TRBV19 and TRBJ2-3; 10 nucleotides align to TRBD2. V dropped 0 bases and J dropped 4; count of bases not matched to a gene: 4. The V gene's germline CDR1 is LNHDA and CDR2 SQIVND (reference sequence). The CDR3 sequence is 16 residues long. The CDR3 DNA reads TGTGCCAGTAGTATAGACGTAGCGGGAGGAGCAGATACGCAGTATTTT. It is translated as CASSIDVAGGADTQYF.

V gene TRBV4-2 combines with J gene TRBJ1-1; unclear D gene. CDR1 LGHNA and CDR2 YNFKEQ come from the germline V gene. Trimming removed 0 bases from V and 11 bases from J, with 13 bases in between. The CDR3 loop spans 13 amino acids. The DNA for the CDR3 is TGTGCCAGCAGCCAAGATCTAGGGTACGAGGCTTTCTTT. This gives the protein CASSQDLGYEAFF.

This rearrangement joins TRBV6-1 to TRBJ2-7; D is unresolved. This CDR3 region has 14 residues. The germline CDR1 and CDR2 sequences are MNHNS and SASEGT. With 0 bases removed from V and 2 bases from J, the gap between germline ends came to 8 bases. CDR3 DNA sequence: TGTGCCAGCAGTGAAGCGCCCGCCCCCTACGAGCAGTACTTC. Its protein is CASSEAPAPYEQYF.

V and J are TRBV18 and TRBJ2-7, with D perhaps being TRBD1 or TRBD2 (5 bases each). V lost 3 bases, J lost 6 bases, and 12 bases lay in between. Germline V lookup: CDR1 KGHSH, CDR2 LQKENI. The CDR3 length is 13 residues. The CDR3: CASSPPGSREQYF. The CDR3 bases are TGTGCCAGCTCACCGCCAGGGAGCCGCGAGCAGTACTTC.

This chain links TRBV6-5 with TRBJ1-3; unclear D gene. Looked up from germline, CDR1 is MNHEY and CDR2 is SVGAGI. The CDR3 contains 13 residues. Trimming took off 8 bases at V and 2 bases at J, with 10 bases between the two ends. CDR3 protein: CASFGSPGNTIYF. CDR3 nucleotides: TGTGCCAGCTTCGGCAGCCCTGGAAACACCATATATTTT.

The chain links TRBV19 to TRBJ2-7; D may be TRBD1 (6 bases). Trimming cost V 5 bases and J 2 bases, with 16 bases left between them. Germline V gives CDR1 LNHDA, CDR2 SQIVND (reference sequence). This CDR3 comprises 15 residues. The chain's CDR3 is CASSASGQLTYEQYF. The CDR3 bases are TGTGCCAGTAGTGCGAGCGGACAGCTGACCTACGAGCAGTACTTC.

This clone was found once. The chain has TRBV6-6 and TRBJ1-2, with D perhaps matching TRBD1 (6 bases). The CDR3 is 15 amino acids. Germline V gene data show CDR1 as MNHNY and CDR2 as SVGAGI (reference sequence). V was clipped by 2 bases and J by 11 bases, with 21 bases between them. This CDR3 reads CASSYLAGAGAGYTF. CDR3 nucleotides: TGTGCCAGCAGTTACCTCGCGGGTGCAGGGGCAGGTTACACCTTC.

A single count supports this clone. V is TRBV27 and J is TRBJ1-5; maybe TRBD1 (5 bases). The CDR3 totals 14 residues. V was shortened by 8 bases and J by 4 bases, with 15 bases between the two germline ends. Germline V lookup: CDR1 MNHEY, CDR2 SMNVEV (reference sequence). CDR3 loop: CASASGTGNQPQHF. The CDR3 nucleotides read TGTGCCAGCGCTTCAGGGACTGGGAATCAGCCCCAGCATTTT.

The chain links TRBV28 to TRBJ2-2; D is undetermined. This CDR3 spans 17 amino acids. The V and J ends lost 2 bases and 0 bases respectively, with 13 bases between them. CDR1 and CDR2 from the germline V gene are MDHEN and SYDVKM. CDR3 amino acids: CASSLASQYTNTGELFF. The CDR3 DNA reads TGTGCCAGCAGTTTAGCATCGCAGTATACGAACACCGGGGAGCTGTTTTTT.

The chain couples TRBV6-1 to TRBJ2-1; TRBD2 is a possible D gene (6 bases). Germline-derived CDR1 and CDR2 are MNHNS and SASEGT. The CDR3 contains 15 residues. Trimming cost V 0 bases and J 3 bases, with 9 bases left between them. The CDR3 protein is CASSEAGTGYNEQFF. The CDR3 region has the DNA TGTGCCAGCAGTGAAGCGGGGACTGGCTACAATGAGCAGTTCTTC.

The chain has TRBV27 and TRBJ2-1; TRBD2 agrees at 8 bases. The junction had 17 bases not matched to a gene; V was cut back by 5 bases and J by 8 bases. CDR1 is MNHEY and CDR2 is SMNVEV in the germline V gene (reference sequence). The CDR3 length is 17 residues. This CDR3 is CASSPLRRGGLSHEQFF. The CDR3 region has the DNA TGTGCCAGCAGTCCACTCCGACGGGGGGGCCTTTCCCATGAGCAGTTCTTC.

In this sample, this clone turned up a few times. The V gene is TRBV28, the J gene TRBJ2-1; TRBD2 matches at 9 bases. CDR1 and CDR2 (germline): MDHEN, SYDVKM. The CDR3 consists of 14 residues. V dropped 4 bases and J dropped 4; count of bases not matched to a gene: 2. The DNA for the CDR3 is TGTGCCAGCAGTTGGACTAGCGTATACAATGAGCAGTTCTTC. This sequence encodes CASSWTSVYNEQFF.

As concerns this clone: Within the sample, other DNA sequences also encode this same CDR3. This sequence joins TRBV11-2 and TRBJ2-7; the D gene is possibly TRBD1 (5 bases). There are 13 residues in the CDR3. Per the germline V gene, CDR1 is SGHAT and CDR2 is FQNNGV. V was clipped by 3 bases and J by 3 bases, with 9 bases between them. In DNA, the CDR3 is TGTGCCAGCAGCTTTGGTCAGGGCTACGAGCAGTACTTC. This gives the protein CASSFGQGYEQYF.